The clone carrying this T cell receptor beta chain was picked up many times. The sample comes from a study of prognosis after radiotherapy for stage I lung cancer. Study at large: In this cohort, no one received concurrent therapy with stereotactic body radiotherapy.

The CDR3 is 12 residues long. The ends were cut back, 4 bases at V and 6 bases at J, with 8 bases in the middle. The germline CDR1 and CDR2 sequences are SEHNR and FQNEAQ (reference sequence). Genomic DNA provided the template from which TCR beta CDR3 was amplified by two-round multiplex PCR. The authors ran first-round PCR with primers specific to each TRBV and TRBJ gene. MiXCR, run by TCRdb on the multiplex PCR reads, gives a single entry per CDR3 protein. The sample has 45,000 to 70,000 distinct CDR3 sequences, about 30% seen once; the top ten hold approximately 8.3%. Sample collection consisted of around 5.4 milliliters of peripheral blood drawn at each of two time points.

This sequence joins TRBV7-9 and TRBJ2-3, with D uncertain. The source was PBMCs, collected before or after stereotactic body radiation therapy (not recorded which). The origin of this receptor is a donor aged 50 or older with non-small cell lung cancer. CDR3 sequence (DNA): TGTGCCAGCAGCTCCGGGTGGGATACGCAGTATTTT. It codes for CASSSGWDTQYF.